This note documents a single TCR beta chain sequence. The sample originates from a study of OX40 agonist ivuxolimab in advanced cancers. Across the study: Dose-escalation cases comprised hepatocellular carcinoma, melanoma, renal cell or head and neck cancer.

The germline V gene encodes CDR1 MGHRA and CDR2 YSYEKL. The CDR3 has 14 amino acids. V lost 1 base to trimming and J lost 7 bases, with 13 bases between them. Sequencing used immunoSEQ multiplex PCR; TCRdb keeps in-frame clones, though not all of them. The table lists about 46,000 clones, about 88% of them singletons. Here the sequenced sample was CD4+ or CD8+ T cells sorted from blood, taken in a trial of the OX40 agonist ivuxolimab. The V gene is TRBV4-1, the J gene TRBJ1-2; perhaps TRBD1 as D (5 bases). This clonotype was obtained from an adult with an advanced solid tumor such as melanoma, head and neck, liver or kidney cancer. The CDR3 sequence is CASSQVEIGAGYTF. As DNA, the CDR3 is TGCGCCAGCAGCCAAGTAGAGATAGGGGCTGGCTACACCTTC.